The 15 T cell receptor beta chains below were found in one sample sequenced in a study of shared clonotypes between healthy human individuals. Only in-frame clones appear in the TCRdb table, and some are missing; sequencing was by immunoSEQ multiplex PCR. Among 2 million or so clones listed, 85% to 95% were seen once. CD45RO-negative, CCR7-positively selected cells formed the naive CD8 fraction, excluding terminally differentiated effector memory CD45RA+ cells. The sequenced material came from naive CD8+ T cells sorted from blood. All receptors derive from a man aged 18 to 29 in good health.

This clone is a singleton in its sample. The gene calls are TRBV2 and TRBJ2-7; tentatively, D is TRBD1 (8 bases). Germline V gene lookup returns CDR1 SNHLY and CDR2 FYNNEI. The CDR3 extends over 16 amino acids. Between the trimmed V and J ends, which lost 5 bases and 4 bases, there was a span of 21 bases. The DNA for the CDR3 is TGTGCCAGCAGTTCCACAGGGGGGGAAAAGAGTTACGAGCAGTACTTC. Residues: CASSSTGGEKSYEQYF.

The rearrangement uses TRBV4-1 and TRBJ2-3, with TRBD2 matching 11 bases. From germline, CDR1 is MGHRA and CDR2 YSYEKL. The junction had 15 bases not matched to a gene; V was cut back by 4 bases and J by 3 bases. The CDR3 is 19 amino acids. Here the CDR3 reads CASSPLGVAGGPVTDTQYF. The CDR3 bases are TGCGCCAGCAGCCCCCTGGGGGTAGCGGGGGGGCCAGTTACAGATACGCAGTATTTT.

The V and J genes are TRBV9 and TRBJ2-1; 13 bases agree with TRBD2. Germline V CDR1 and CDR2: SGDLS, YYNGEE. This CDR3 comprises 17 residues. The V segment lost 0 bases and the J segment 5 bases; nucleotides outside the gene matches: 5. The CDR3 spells CASSVVLAGGINNEQFF. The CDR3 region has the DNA TGTGCCAGCAGCGTAGTACTAGCGGGAGGGATCAACAATGAGCAGTTCTTC.

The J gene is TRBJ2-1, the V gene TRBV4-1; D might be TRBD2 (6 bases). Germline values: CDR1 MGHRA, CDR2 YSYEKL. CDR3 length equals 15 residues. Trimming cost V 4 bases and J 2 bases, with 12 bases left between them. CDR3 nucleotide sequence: TGCGCCAGCAGCCCCCCCGGCGGGGCCTACAATGAGCAGTTCTTC. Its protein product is CASSPPGGAYNEQFF.

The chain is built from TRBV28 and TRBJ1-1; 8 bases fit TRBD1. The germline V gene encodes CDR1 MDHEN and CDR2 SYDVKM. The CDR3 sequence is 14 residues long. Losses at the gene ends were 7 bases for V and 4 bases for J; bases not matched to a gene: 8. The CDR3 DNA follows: TGTGCCAGCACAACCGGACAGGGATTCACTGAAGCTTTCTTT. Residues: CASTTGQGFTEAFF.

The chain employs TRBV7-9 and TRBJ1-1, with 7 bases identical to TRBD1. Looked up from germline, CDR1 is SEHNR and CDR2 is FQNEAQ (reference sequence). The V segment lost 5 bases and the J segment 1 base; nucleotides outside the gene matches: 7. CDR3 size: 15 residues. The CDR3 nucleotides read TGTGCCAGCAGCGCACCCGGGACAGCGAACACTGAAGCTTTCTTT. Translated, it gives CASSAPGTANTEAFF.

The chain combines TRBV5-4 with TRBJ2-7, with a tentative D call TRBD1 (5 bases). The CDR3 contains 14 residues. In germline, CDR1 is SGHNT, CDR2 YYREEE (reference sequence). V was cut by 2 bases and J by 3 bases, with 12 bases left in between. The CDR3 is CASSFWGRSYEQYF. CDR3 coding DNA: TGTGCCAGCAGCTTTTGGGGCAGAAGCTACGAGCAGTACTTC.

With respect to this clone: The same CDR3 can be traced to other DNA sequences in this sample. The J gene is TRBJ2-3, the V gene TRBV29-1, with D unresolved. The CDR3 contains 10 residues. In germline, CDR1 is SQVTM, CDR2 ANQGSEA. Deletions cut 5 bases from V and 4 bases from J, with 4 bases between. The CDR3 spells CSVRADTQYF. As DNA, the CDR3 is TGCAGCGTTAGGGCAGATACGCAGTATTTT.

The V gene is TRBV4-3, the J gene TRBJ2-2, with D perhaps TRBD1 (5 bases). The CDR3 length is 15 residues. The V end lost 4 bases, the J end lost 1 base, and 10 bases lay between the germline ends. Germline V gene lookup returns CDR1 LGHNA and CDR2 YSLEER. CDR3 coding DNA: TGCGCCAGCAGCCCTATGACAGTGAACACCGGGGAGCTGTTTTTT. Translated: CASSPMTVNTGELFF.

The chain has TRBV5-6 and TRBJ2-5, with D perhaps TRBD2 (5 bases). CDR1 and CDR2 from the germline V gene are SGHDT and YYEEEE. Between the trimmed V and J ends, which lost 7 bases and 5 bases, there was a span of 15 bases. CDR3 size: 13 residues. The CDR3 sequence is CASCQGLGETQYF. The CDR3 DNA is TGTGCCAGCTGCCAAGGACTGGGCGAGACCCAGTACTTC.

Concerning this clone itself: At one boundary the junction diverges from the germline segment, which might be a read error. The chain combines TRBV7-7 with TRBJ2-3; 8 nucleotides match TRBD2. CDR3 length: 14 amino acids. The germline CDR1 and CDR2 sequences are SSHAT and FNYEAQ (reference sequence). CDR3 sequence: CASSRAGGTDTQYF. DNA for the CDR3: TGTGCTAGCAGCAGAGCGGGGGGCACAGATACGCAGTATTTT. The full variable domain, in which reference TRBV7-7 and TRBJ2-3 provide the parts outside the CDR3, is GAGVSQSPRYKVTKRGQDVTLRCDPISSHATLYWYQQALGQGPEFLTYFNYEAQPDKSGLPSDRFSAERPEGSISTLTIQRTEQRDSAMYRCASSRAGGTDTQYFGPGTRLTVL.

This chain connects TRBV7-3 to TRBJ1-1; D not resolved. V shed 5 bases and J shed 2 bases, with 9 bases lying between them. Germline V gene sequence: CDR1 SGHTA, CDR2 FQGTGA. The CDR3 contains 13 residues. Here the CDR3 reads CASSLDPNTEAFF. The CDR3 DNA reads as TGTGCCAGCAGCCTTGACCCCAACACTGAAGCTTTCTTT.

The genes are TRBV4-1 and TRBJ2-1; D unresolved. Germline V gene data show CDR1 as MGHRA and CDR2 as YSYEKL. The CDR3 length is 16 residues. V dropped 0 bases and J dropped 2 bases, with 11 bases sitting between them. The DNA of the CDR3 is TGCGCCAGCAGCCAAGAACCTACTGAAACCTACAATGAGCAGTTCTTC. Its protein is CASSQEPTETYNEQFF.

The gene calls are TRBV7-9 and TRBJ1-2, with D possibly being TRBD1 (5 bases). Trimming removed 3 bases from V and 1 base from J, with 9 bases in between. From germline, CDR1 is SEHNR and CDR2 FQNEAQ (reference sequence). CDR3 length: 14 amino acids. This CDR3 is CASSFDSVNYGYTF. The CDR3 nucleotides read TGTGCCAGCAGCTTCGACAGTGTTAACTATGGCTACACCTTC.

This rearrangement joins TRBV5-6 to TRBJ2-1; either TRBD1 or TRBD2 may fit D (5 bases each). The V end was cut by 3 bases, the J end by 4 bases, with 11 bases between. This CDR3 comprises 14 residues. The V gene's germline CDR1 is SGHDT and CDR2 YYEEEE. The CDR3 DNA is TGTGCCAGCAGCTACCGGGACCCGTACAATGAGCAGTTCTTC. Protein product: CASSYRDPYNEQFF.